A single sample is the source of the 15 T cell receptor beta chains below, sequenced in a study of blood T cell repertoires in COVID-19. Measured with immunoSEQ multiplex PCR; TCRdb has only the in-frame clones, and not every one. The sample shows around 260,000 clones, about 85% of them seen only once. The sequenced sample was peripheral blood. The receptors were gathered from a man aged 18 to 35 with active or convalescent COVID-19.

This clone occurred once. This chain joins TRBV7-6 and TRBJ1-3; D is perhaps TRBD1 (5 bases). V lost 8 bases and J 0 bases, leaving 8 bases between the germline ends. CDR3 length equals 13 residues. Germline lookup yields CDR1 SGHVS and CDR2 FNYEAQ. The CDR3 loop reads CASGGSSGNTIYF. In DNA form, the CDR3 reads TGTGCCAGCGGGGGGAGCTCTGGAAACACCATATATTTT.

The CDR3 DNA reads TGCGCCAGCAGCTTTGCCCCGCGGCAGAACACTGAAGCTTTCTTT. This sequence encodes CASSFAPRQNTEAFF. The chain uses TRBV5-1 and TRBJ1-1; no definite D call. The V end lost 2 bases, the J end lost 1 base, and 12 bases lay between the germline ends. The CDR3 contains 15 residues. Per the germline V gene, CDR1 is SGHRS and CDR2 is YFSETQ.

This clone came up a few times. V gene TRBV4-1 combines with J gene TRBJ2-5, with a possible D match to TRBD2 (5 bases). V lost 3 bases and J lost 3, with 14 bases in between. CDR3 length: 15 amino acids. Germline loops: CDR1 MGHRA, CDR2 YSYEKL. The CDR3 protein is CASSHALVSKETQYF. CDR3 nucleotide sequence: TGCGCCAGCAGCCATGCACTAGTGTCTAAAGAGACCCAGTACTTC.

This clone was seen repeatedly, ten times or more. V usage is TRBV28 and J usage is TRBJ2-3, with a possible D match to TRBD2 (7 bases). This CDR3 region has 15 residues. V was shortened by 4 bases and J by 3 bases, with 14 bases between the two germline ends. CDR1 is MDHEN, CDR2 SYDVKM, per germline. CDR3 bases: TGTGCCAGCAGTTCCTCGGGGGGCCAGACAGATACGCAGTATTTT. Translation gives CASSSSGGQTDTQYF.

The chain uses TRBV3-1 (or the pseudogene TRBV3-2) and TRBJ2-7; TRBD2 might be the D (6 bases). There are 13 residues in the CDR3. V was pared by 0 bases and J by 6 bases, with 9 bases between. The germline V gene encodes CDR1 LGHDT and CDR2 YNNKEL (reference sequence). CDR3 protein: CASSQEEGGEQYF. The CDR3 DNA reads TGTGCCAGCAGCCAAGAGGAGGGAGGCGAGCAGTACTTC.

The rearrangement links TRBV19 to TRBJ1-2; 8 bases align to TRBD1. Unmatched junction bases numbered 8, after V lost 9 bases and J lost 5 bases. Germline values: CDR1 LNHDA, CDR2 SQIVND (reference sequence). The CDR3 contains 13 residues. The CDR3 spells CASTGQGRYGYTF. The DNA of the CDR3 is TGTGCCAGCACAGGACAGGGCCGTTATGGCTACACCTTC.

This clone was observed once. The chain couples TRBV28 to TRBJ2-4, with D maybe TRBD1 (6 bases). This CDR3 region has 15 residues. Looked up from germline, CDR1 is MDHEN and CDR2 is SYDVKM. Trimming removed 5 bases at V and 2 bases at J, with 13 bases between. The CDR3 region has the DNA TGTGCCAGCAGTGAATGGACAGTAACCAAAAACATTCAGTACTTC. It codes for CASSEWTVTKNIQYF.

V is TRBV7-2 and J is TRBJ2-5; 7 bases match TRBD1. The CDR3 loop spans 15 amino acids. The V gene end was trimmed by 5 bases and the J gene end by 3 bases; junction bases not matched to a gene: 9. CDR1 and CDR2 (germline): SGHTA, FQGNSA. In DNA form, the CDR3 reads TGTGCCAGCAGCCCTTCCCAGGGACAGAAAGAGACCCAGTACTTC. Protein: CASSPSQGQKETQYF. The whole variable domain, filled in from reference TRBV7-2 and TRBJ2-5, reads GAGVSQSPSNKVTEKGKDVELRCDPISGHTALYWYRQSLGQGLEFLIYFQGNSAPDKSGLPSDRFSAERTGGSVSTLTIQRTQQEDSAVYLCASSPSQGQKETQYFGPGTRLLVL.

This clone was counted once. The CDR3 nucleotides read TGTGCCAGCAGTGCACCCTCGGGGACAGGGTATCACACCGGGGAGCTGTTTTTT. Protein sequence: CASSAPSGTGYHTGELFF. The rearrangement joins TRBV6-1 to TRBJ2-2; 9 bases are a match to TRBD1. With 4 bases clipped from V and 3 bases from J, the junction kept 12 bases outside the gene matches. The germline V gene encodes CDR1 MNHNS and CDR2 SASEGT. The CDR3 totals 18 residues.

The chain uses TRBV19 and TRBJ2-1, with 7 bases aligning to TRBD1. Germline V lookup: CDR1 LNHDA, CDR2 SQIVND (reference sequence). J gave up 6 bases and V 4 bases, and 3 bases lay outside the gene matches. This CDR3 is built from 13 residues. In DNA, the CDR3 is TGTGCCAGTAGTACGTCAGGGGGCAATGAGCAGTTCTTC. It translates to CASSTSGGNEQFF.

The chain has TRBV5-1 and TRBJ2-7; maybe TRBD1 (5 bases). V was cut by 2 bases and J by 6 bases, with 27 bases left in between. Germline CDR1 is SGHRS and CDR2 is YFSETQ. The CDR3 has 18 amino acids. Here the CDR3 reads CASSLQTATGFGYGEQYF. As DNA, the CDR3 is TGCGCCAGCAGCTTACAAACCGCCACAGGATTTGGTTATGGCGAGCAGTACTTC.

This clone was observed a few times. V and J are TRBV30 and TRBJ1-1; the D gene is possibly TRBD1 (5 bases). Trimming left V 5 bases short and J 1 base short, with 17 bases between. Germline CDR1 is GTSNPN and CDR2 is SVGIG (reference sequence). The CDR3 consists of 15 residues. CDR3 coding DNA: TGTGCCTGGTTTAGGAGGGGAAAGGCGAACACTGAAGCTTTCTTT. Its translation is CAWFRRGKANTEAFF.

On this clone itself: The same CDR3 also results from other DNA sequences found in this sample. V is TRBV7-9 and J is TRBJ1-1; TRBD1 aligns across 8 bases. Germline values: CDR1 SEHNR, CDR2 FQNEAQ (reference sequence). The trim removed 3 bases at V and 3 bases at J, leaving 3 bases unmatched. The CDR3 is 14 residues long. The CDR3 loop is CASSLTGADTEAFF. The CDR3 DNA sequence: TGTGCCAGCAGCTTGACAGGGGCGGACACTGAAGCTTTCTTT. Filled out from reference TRBV7-9 and TRBJ1-1, the complete variable domain reads DTGVSQNPRHKITKRGQNVTFRCDPISEHNRLYWYRQTLGQGPEFLTYFQNEAQLEKSRLLSDRFSAERPKGSFSTLEIQRTEQGDSAMYLCASSLTGADTEAFFGQGTRLTVV.

The genes are TRBV28 and TRBJ2-2, with no clear D. Trimming cost V 3 bases and J 4 bases, with 9 bases left between them. The CDR3 contains 14 residues. Germline V gene lookup returns CDR1 MDHEN and CDR2 SYDVKM. Here the CDR3 DNA reads TGTGCCAGCAGTTTTCGGCGGATCACCGGGGAGCTGTTTTTT. Translation gives CASSFRRITGELFF.

The chain carries TRBV6-5 and TRBJ2-5; the match to TRBD1 covers 7 bases. The ends lost 6 bases at V and 9 bases at J; junction bases unmatched: 10. CDR1 and CDR2 from the germline V gene are MNHEY and SVGAGI. The CDR3 contains 13 residues. The CDR3 DNA is TGTGCCAGCAGCCAAAGGGGGCAAGTTGCCCAGTACTTC. As protein: CASSQRGQVAQYF.